These 10 T cell receptor beta chains originate from one sample sequenced in a study of regulatory T cells in long-lasting Graves disease. Stated time point: persistent/refractory GD, antithyroid drugs over 5 years with positive TRAb. Researchers made the TCR library from RNA that was extracted from PBMCs. TCR beta libraries were built with iRepertoire HTBI primers and Arm-PCR of CDR3 regions. TCRdb fed the multiplex PCR reads into MiXCR, producing one record per CDR3 protein. The sample yields about 660,000 distinct CDR3 sequences, approximately 31% seen once. The input for sequencing was peripheral blood mononuclear cells (PBMCs), taken when the disease was refractory, from a patient treated with antithyroid drugs. Every receptor here comes from a female donor with Graves disease.

This clonotype was observed a handful of times. The chain's CDR3 is CASSVLADQYNEQFF. In DNA, the CDR3 is TGTGCCAGCAGTGTTCTAGCGGACCAGTACAATGAGCAGTTCTTC. This rearrangement joins TRBV6-1 to TRBJ2-1; 7 bases fit TRBD2. The V gene end was trimmed by 4 bases and the J gene end by 4 bases; junction bases not matched to a gene: 7. This CDR3 comprises 15 residues. Germline V gene sequence: CDR1 MNHNS, CDR2 SASEGT.

This clonotype was observed a few times. The chain recombines TRBV10-3 with TRBJ1-3; TRBD1 is a possible D gene (5 bases). Trimming shortened V by 3 bases and J by 7 bases, and 13 bases separated the two germline ends. Per the germline V gene, CDR1 is ENHRY and CDR2 is SYGVKD. The CDR3 is 14 amino acids. The CDR3 reads CAISEGRDVNTIYF. The CDR3 DNA reads TGTGCCATCAGTGAAGGCAGGGATGTGAACACCATATATTTT.

J is TRBJ1-4 and V is TRBV27; 8 positions match TRBD1. The CDR3 contains 15 residues. J lost 8 bases, V lost 8 bases, and 13 bases had no gene match. Per germline, CDR1 MNHEY and CDR2 SMNVEV (reference sequence). The CDR3, as DNA: TGTGCCAGCCACAGGGCAGGGGGCATCGGCGAAAAACTGTTTTTT. Translation gives CASHRAGGIGEKLFF.

The chain has TRBV20-1 and TRBJ1-5; D unresolved. V gave up 0 bases and J gave up 3 bases, with 12 bases separating them. The CDR3 covers 15 residues. Germline CDR1 reads DFQATT; CDR2 reads SNEGSKA (reference sequence). CDR3 nucleotide sequence: TGCAGTGCTAGAGATCTTAACAGCTACAATCAGCCCCAGCATTTT. Protein sequence: CSARDLNSYNQPQHF.

There are many counts of this clonotype. The J gene is TRBJ2-7, the V gene TRBV11-2, with 8 nucleotides matching TRBD1. Looked up from germline, CDR1 is SGHAT and CDR2 is FQNNGV. V shed 5 bases and J 4 bases; nucleotides not matched to a gene: 13. The CDR3 consists of 16 residues. The chain's CDR3 is CASSALTGTGGYEQYF. In DNA form, the CDR3 reads TGTGCCAGCAGCGCCCTGACCGGGACAGGAGGATACGAGCAGTACTTC.

This sequence joins TRBV11-1 and TRBJ2-3; TRBD2 aligns across 8 bases. J was trimmed by 2 bases and V by 4 bases; bases with no gene match: 2. CDR1 is SGHAT and CDR2 is FQDESV in the germline V gene (reference sequence). This CDR3 comprises 14 residues. CDR3 amino acids: CASSSGGHTDTQYF. The CDR3 DNA follows: TGTGCCAGCAGCTCGGGGGGGCACACAGATACGCAGTATTTT.

This clonotype was detected ten times or more. This chain uses TRBV12-3 or TRBV12-4 with TRBJ1-5, with 7 bases matching TRBD1. The CDR3 spans 14 residues. Unmatched junction bases numbered 4, after V lost 5 bases and J lost 3 bases. This CDR3 reads CASSTTGVNQPQHF. As DNA, the CDR3 is TGTGCCAGCAGTACAACAGGGGTCAATCAGCCCCAGCATTTT.

The J gene is TRBJ1-2, the V gene TRBV24-1, with 9 bases lining up with TRBD1. V dropped 4 bases and J dropped 6; count of bases not matched to a gene: 5. The germline V gene has CDR1 KGHDR and CDR2 SFDVKD. The CDR3 spans 14 residues. For the CDR3, the DNA is TGTGCCACCAGTGACCGACAGGGGGGCGATGGCTACACCTTC. Protein: CATSDRQGGDGYTF.

Only a few counts were recorded for this clonotype. The gene calls are TRBV29-1 and TRBJ2-2; the match to TRBD1 covers 9 bases. The CDR3 is made up of 16 amino acids. J gave up 3 bases and V 7 bases, and 12 bases lay outside the gene matches. Germline V CDR1 and CDR2: SQVTM, ANQGSEA. The CDR3 region is CSAPTPGQGDTGELFF. The CDR3 region has the DNA TGCAGCGCACCCACCCCGGGACAGGGAGACACCGGGGAGCTGTTTTTT.

In its sample, this clonotype was seen many times. This chain joins TRBV11-1 and TRBJ1-1, with D hard to call. Germline V CDR1 and CDR2: SGHAT, FQDESV (reference sequence). CDR3 length: 14 residues. The V gene lost 4 bases and the J gene lost 3 bases, with 12 bases spanning the gap. DNA of the CDR3: TGTGCCAGCAGCTCACGTCCCGGGGACACTGAAGCTTTCTTT. This translates into CASSSRPGDTEAFF.